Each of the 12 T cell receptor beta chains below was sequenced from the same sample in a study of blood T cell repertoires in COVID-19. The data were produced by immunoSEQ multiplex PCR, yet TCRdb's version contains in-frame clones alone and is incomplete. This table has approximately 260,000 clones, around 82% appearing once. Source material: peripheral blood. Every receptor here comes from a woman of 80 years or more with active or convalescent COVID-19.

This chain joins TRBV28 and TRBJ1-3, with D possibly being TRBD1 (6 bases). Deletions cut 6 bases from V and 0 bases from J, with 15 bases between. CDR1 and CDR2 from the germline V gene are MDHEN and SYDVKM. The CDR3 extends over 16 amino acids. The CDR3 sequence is CASRPLDRVSGNTIYF. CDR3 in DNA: TGTGCCAGCAGACCGCTGGACAGAGTCTCTGGAAACACCATATATTTT.

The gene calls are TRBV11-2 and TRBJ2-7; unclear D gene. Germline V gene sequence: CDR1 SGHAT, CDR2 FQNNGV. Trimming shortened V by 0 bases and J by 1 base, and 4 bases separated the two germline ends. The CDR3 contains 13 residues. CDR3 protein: CASSLDRSYEQYF. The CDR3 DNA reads TGTGCCAGCAGCTTAGACAGATCCTACGAGCAGTACTTC.

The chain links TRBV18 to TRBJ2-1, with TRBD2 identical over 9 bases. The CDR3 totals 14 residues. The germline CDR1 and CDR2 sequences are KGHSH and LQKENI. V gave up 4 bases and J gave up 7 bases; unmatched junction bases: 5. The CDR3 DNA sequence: TGTGCCAGCTCACATAGCGGGAGCGGTAATGAGCAGTTCTTC. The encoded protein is CASSHSGSGNEQFF.

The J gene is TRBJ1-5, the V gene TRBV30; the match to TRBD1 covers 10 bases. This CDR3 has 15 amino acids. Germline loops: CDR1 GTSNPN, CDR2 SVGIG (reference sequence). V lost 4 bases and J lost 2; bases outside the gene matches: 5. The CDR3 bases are TGTGCCTGGACCCTAGGACAGGGGGGCAATCAGCCCCAGCATTTT. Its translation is CAWTLGQGGNQPQHF. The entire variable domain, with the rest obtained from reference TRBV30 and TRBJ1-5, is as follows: SQTIHQWPATLVQPVGSPLSLECTVEGTSNPNLYWYRQAAGRGLQLLFYSVGIGQISSEVPQNLSASRPQDRQFILSSKKLLLSDSGFYLCAWTLGQGGNQPQHFGDGTRLSIL.

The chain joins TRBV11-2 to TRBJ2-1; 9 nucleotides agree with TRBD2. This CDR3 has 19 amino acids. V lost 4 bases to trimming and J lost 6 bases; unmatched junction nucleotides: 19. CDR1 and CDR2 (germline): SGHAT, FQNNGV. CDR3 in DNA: TGTGCCAGCAGCTACCCGGGGACGAGGTCTCTAGCGGGGCGCAATGAGCAGTTCTTC. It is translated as CASSYPGTRSLAGRNEQFF.

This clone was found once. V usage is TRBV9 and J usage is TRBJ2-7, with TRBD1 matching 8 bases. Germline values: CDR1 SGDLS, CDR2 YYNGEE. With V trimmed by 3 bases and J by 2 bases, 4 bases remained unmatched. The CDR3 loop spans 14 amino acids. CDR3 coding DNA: TGTGCCAGCAGCGGCAGGGGGCTTACCTACGAGCAGTACTTC. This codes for CASSGRGLTYEQYF. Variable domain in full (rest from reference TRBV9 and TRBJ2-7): DSGVTQTPKHLITATGQRVTLRCSPRSGDLSVYWYQQSLDQGLQFLIQYYNGEERAKGNILERFSAQQFPDLHSELNLSSLELGDSALYFCASSGRGLTYEQYFGPGTRLTVT.

The DNA for the CDR3 is TGTGCCAGCAGCTTAAGGACAGGGTCGGGGAACTATGGCTACACCTTC. Its translation is CASSLRTGSGNYGYTF. The V call is TRBV7-2, the J call TRBJ1-2, with 8 bases aligning to TRBD1. V trimming: 2 bases; J trimming: 2 bases; junction bases outside the gene matches: 7. There are 16 residues in the CDR3. CDR1 is SGHTA and CDR2 is FQGNSA in the germline V gene.

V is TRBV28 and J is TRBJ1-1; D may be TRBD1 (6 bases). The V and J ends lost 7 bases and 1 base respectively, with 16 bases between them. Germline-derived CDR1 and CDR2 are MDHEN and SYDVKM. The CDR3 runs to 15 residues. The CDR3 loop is CASTFPGVQNTEAFF. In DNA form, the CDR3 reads TGTGCCAGCACCTTTCCAGGGGTACAGAACACTGAAGCTTTCTTT.

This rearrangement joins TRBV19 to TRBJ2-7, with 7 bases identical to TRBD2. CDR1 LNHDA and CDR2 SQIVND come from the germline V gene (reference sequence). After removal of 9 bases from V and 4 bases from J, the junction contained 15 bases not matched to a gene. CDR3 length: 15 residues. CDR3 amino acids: CASRTQAGPRYEQYF. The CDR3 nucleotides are TGTGCCAGCCGCACACAAGCGGGGCCGCGTTACGAGCAGTACTTC.

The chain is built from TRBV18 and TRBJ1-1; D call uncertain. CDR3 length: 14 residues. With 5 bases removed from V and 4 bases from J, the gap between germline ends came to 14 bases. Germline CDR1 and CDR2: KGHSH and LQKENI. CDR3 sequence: CASSETPQVTEAFF. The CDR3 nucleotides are TGTGCCAGCTCAGAGACCCCTCAGGTCACTGAAGCTTTCTTT. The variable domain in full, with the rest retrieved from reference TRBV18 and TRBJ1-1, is NAGVMQNPRHLVRRRGQEARLRCSPMKGHSHVYWYRQLPEEGLKFMVYLQKENIIDESGMPKERFSAEFPKEGPSILRIQQVVRGDSAAYFCASSETPQVTEAFFGQGTRLTVV.

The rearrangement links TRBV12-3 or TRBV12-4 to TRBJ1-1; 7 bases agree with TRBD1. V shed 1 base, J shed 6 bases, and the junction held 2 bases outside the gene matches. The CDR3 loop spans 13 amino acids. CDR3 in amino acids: CASSLVQGAEAFF. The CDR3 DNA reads TGTGCCAGCAGTTTAGTGCAGGGGGCTGAAGCTTTCTTT.

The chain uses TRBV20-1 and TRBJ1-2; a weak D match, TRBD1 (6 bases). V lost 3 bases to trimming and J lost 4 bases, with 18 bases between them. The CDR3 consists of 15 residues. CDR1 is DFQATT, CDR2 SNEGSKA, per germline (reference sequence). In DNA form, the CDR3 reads TGCAGTGCTAGTGATACAGGGATCGGGTCCTATGGCTACACCTTC. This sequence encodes CSASDTGIGSYGYTF.